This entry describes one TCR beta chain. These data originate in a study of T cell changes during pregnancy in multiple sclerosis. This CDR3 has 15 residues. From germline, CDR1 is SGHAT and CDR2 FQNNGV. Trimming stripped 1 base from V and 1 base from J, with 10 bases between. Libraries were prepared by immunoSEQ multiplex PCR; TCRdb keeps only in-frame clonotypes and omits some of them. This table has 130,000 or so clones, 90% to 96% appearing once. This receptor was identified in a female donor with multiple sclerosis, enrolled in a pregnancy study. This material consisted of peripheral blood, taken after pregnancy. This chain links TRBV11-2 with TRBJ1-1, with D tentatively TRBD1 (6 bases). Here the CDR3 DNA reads TGTGCCAGCAGCTTAGCTCCGGACAGGAACACTGAAGCTTTCTTT. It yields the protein CASSLAPDRNTEAFF.